Sequencing of this TCR beta chain was carried out in a study of T cell responses to AZD1222 COVID-19 vaccine. The study's findings and limits: Two AZD1222 doses significantly raised spike-specific TCR breadth and depth over controls. Spike-wide vaccine-associated CD4 TCRs dominated at 160-218 and 743-854. It was only 6 or 7 AZD1222 recipients who were seropositive at baseline. Clonal diversity may have been underestimated, and the donors were mostly white British, with more females than males.

The V end was cut by 1 base, the J end by 3 bases, with 1 base between. This CDR3 spans 12 amino acids. With respect to this clone: Its specificity is unknown.

Profiled with immunoSEQ multiplex PCR; TCRdb holds only in-frame clones, not every one. The sample records 110,000 to 150,000 clones, 85% to 95% being singletons. Specimen: peripheral blood, collected on day 0 of MenACWY control vaccination. This receptor was obtained from an adult in good health. The chain combines TRBV12-3 or TRBV12-4 with TRBJ1-3; D ambiguous. This CDR3 is CASSLDGNTIYF. The CDR3 region has the DNA TGTGCCAGCAGTTTAGATGGAAACACCATATATTTT.